The 29 T cell receptor beta chains below all came from one sample that was sequenced in a study of a mutant IDH1 vaccine in newly diagnosed glioma. No cognate antigen is known for these TCRs. Profiling relied on immunoSEQ multiplex PCR, and the TCRdb table lists in-frame clones only, not all of them. The table has approximately 40,000 clones, 65% to 85% seen once. Sample time point: week 11, during vaccination. Doses of 300 ug of mutant IDH1 20-mer peptide were given with topical imiquimod. The sample consisted of PBMCs, taken from a glioma patient whose treatment included an IDH1 peptide vaccine. Receptor source: a middle-aged man with glioma.

This chain uses TRBV11-2 with TRBJ2-7; 10 bases match TRBD2. V dropped 4 bases and J dropped 6; count of bases not matched to a gene: 9. The CDR3 consists of 15 residues. Germline V CDR1 and CDR2: SGHAT, FQNNGV. This chain's CDR3 is CASSSVTSGRAEQYF. CDR3 DNA sequence: TGTGCCAGCAGCTCCGTGACTAGCGGGCGGGCCGAGCAGTACTTC. Filled out from reference TRBV11-2 and TRBJ2-7, the complete variable domain reads EAGVAQSPRYKIIEKRQSVAFWCNPISGHATLYWYQQILGQGPKLLIQFQNNGVVDDSQLPKDRFSAERLKGVDSTLKIQPAKLEDSAVYLCASSSVTSGRAEQYFGPGTRLTVT.

The chain couples TRBV20-1 to TRBJ2-5; D is ambiguous. The V end lost 3 bases, the J end lost 5 bases, and 7 bases lay between the germline ends. Germline CDR1 is DFQATT and CDR2 is SNEGSKA (reference sequence). This CDR3 region has 11 residues. The CDR3, as DNA: TGCAGTGCTAGCTTTGGGGAGACCCAGTACTTC. Protein sequence: CSASFGETQYF.

The CDR3 coding sequence is TGCGCCAGCAGCAGACTTACAGGGGGTGGAGGCTACACCTTC. Translation: CASSRLTGGGGYTF. This sequence joins TRBV10-2 and TRBJ1-2; the match to TRBD1 covers 8 bases. CDR1 and CDR2 from the germline V gene are WSHSY and SAAADI. J lost 8 bases, V lost 6 bases, and 11 bases had no gene match. The CDR3 contains 14 residues.

The V gene is TRBV5-1, the J gene TRBJ2-5; D ambiguous. The germline V gene encodes CDR1 SGHRS and CDR2 YFSETQ. Trimming cost V 2 bases and J 4 bases, with 12 bases left between them. CDR3 length equals 14 residues. CDR3 region: CASSFHVNRETQYF. The DNA for the CDR3 is TGCGCCAGCAGCTTTCACGTTAACCGAGAGACCCAGTACTTC.

J is TRBJ1-1 and V is TRBV2; a possible D gene is TRBD1 (5 bases). CDR3 length: 14 amino acids. Trimming took 6 bases from V and 1 from J, leaving 12 bases between them. The germline V gene has CDR1 SNHLY and CDR2 FYNNEI. This CDR3 is CASSPGLGNTEAFF. The DNA of the CDR3 is TGTGCCAGCAGCCCAGGGTTAGGGAACACTGAAGCTTTCTTT.

This clone has only a few counts. This chain joins TRBV6-6 and TRBJ2-5; 7 bases align to TRBD2. CDR3 length equals 14 residues. J lost 3 bases, V lost 5 bases, and 6 bases had no gene match. The germline gives CDR1 MNHNY, CDR2 SVGAGI (reference sequence). Written as DNA, the CDR3 is TGTGCCAGCAGTCCCGGGGGGATAAAAGAGACCCAGTACTTC. It codes for CASSPGGIKETQYF.

The chain links TRBV19 to TRBJ1-2, with D possibly matching TRBD1 (6 bases). The CDR3 has 14 amino acids. The V and J ends lost 2 bases and 4 bases respectively, with 11 bases between them. The germline CDR1 and CDR2 sequences are LNHDA and SQIVND (reference sequence). CDR3 loop: CASSILGQVYGYTF. The CDR3 DNA is TGTGCCAGTAGTATACTGGGACAAGTCTATGGCTACACCTTC.

This clone has just one count. The V call is TRBV2, the J call TRBJ1-5, with TRBD1 matching 7 bases. The trim removed 5 bases at V and 3 bases at J, leaving 7 bases unmatched. The CDR3 runs to 15 residues. In germline, CDR1 is SNHLY, CDR2 FYNNEI. The CDR3 region is CASSFDRAPNQPQHF. The CDR3 bases are TGTGCCAGCAGTTTTGACAGGGCTCCCAATCAGCCCCAGCATTTT.

The chain recombines TRBV5-1 with TRBJ2-7; 10 bases map to TRBD2. The germline V gene encodes CDR1 SGHRS and CDR2 YFSETQ. The CDR3 has 14 amino acids. V lost 3 bases, J lost 2 bases, and 2 bases stayed unmatched. CDR3 coding DNA: TGCGCCAGCAGCTGGACTAGCGGCACCTACGAGCAGTACTTC. It encodes CASSWTSGTYEQYF. The full variable domain, rest sourced from reference TRBV5-1 and TRBJ2-7, is KAGVTQTPRYLIKTRGQQVTLSCSPISGHRSVSWYQQTPGQGLQFLFEYFSETQRNKGNFPGRFSGRQFSNSRSEMNVSTLELGDSALYLCASSWTSGTYEQYFGPGTRLTVT.

The V and J genes are TRBV7-2 and TRBJ2-3; 15 bases map to TRBD2. This CDR3 contains 15 residues. From germline, CDR1 is SGHTA and CDR2 FQGNSA. V was pared by 6 bases and J by 4 bases, with 2 bases of the junction left unmatched. DNA for the CDR3: TGTGCCAGCAGGGGACTAGCGGGAGGCGCAGATACGCAGTATTTT. Protein product: CASRGLAGGADTQYF.

This clone has only one observation. The V call is TRBV11-3, the J call TRBJ2-1, with D perhaps TRBD2 (5 bases). The V end was cut by 5 bases, the J end by 2 bases, with 16 bases between. From germline, CDR1 is SGHNT and CDR2 YENEEA. This CDR3 is 16 amino acids long. CDR3 loop: CASSPFGDSAYNEQFF. CDR3 bases: TGTGCCAGCAGCCCCTTCGGGGATTCGGCCTACAATGAGCAGTTCTTC. The full variable domain, its missing parts supplied by reference TRBV11-3 and TRBJ2-1, is EAGVVQSPRYKIIEKKQPVAFWCNPISGHNTLYWYLQNLGQGPELLIRYENEEAVDDSQLPKDRFSAERLKGVDSTLKIQPAELGDSAVYLCASSPFGDSAYNEQFFGPGTRLTVL.

This clone showed up just a few times. This sequence joins TRBV5-5 and TRBJ2-3; D ambiguous. Germline CDR1 and CDR2: SGHKS and YYEKEE (reference sequence). The V and J ends lost 4 bases and 0 bases respectively, with 12 bases between them. The CDR3 runs to 15 residues. As DNA, the CDR3 is TGTGCCAGCAGCATCGACACCATCAGCACAGATACGCAGTATTTT. Amino acids: CASSIDTISTDTQYF.

This chain joins TRBV14 and TRBJ2-2, with 7 positions matching TRBD2. Germline V gives CDR1 SGHDN, CDR2 FVKESK. The CDR3 is 15 residues long. Trimming at V came to 0 bases and at J to 4 bases, leaving 2 bases not matched to a gene. The CDR3 spells CASSQEGLSTGELFF. CDR3 in DNA: TGTGCCAGCAGCCAAGAGGGACTATCCACCGGGGAGCTGTTTTTT.

The V gene is TRBV9, the J gene TRBJ1-2, with 8 bases matching TRBD1. The CDR3 covers 13 residues. The germline gives CDR1 SGDLS, CDR2 YYNGEE. Losses at the gene ends were 5 bases for V and 8 bases for J; bases not matched to a gene: 8. The CDR3 DNA sequence: TGTGCCAGCAGGGACAGGGAAAGTGTAGGCTACACCTTC. Translation gives CASRDRESVGYTF.

This clone was counted a single time. The chain has TRBV5-6 and TRBJ2-5; 14 nucleotides match TRBD2. The germline V gene encodes CDR1 SGHDT and CDR2 YYEEEE. The CDR3 length is 16 residues. The V gene end was trimmed by 0 bases and the J gene end by 8 bases; junction bases not matched to a gene: 6. CDR3 in amino acids: CASSLAGLAGVGTQYF. In DNA form, the CDR3 reads TGTGCCAGCAGCTTGGCGGGACTAGCGGGGGTTGGAACCCAGTACTTC.

V and J are TRBV12-2 and TRBJ2-7; the table's TRBD1 call for D was not verified on the DNA. TRBV12-2 has pseudogene status. This CDR3 is built from 17 residues. CDR3 sequence reads: CASRSWGHGPYAYEQYF. CDR3 nucleotide sequence: TGTGCAAGTCGCTCATGGGGACACGGGCCCTACGCCTACGAGCAGTACTTC.

The V gene is TRBV18, the J gene TRBJ2-5; 11 bases map to TRBD2. Per the germline V gene, CDR1 is KGHSH and CDR2 is LQKENI. Unmatched junction bases numbered 8, after V lost 4 bases and J lost 4 bases. The CDR3 loop spans 16 amino acids. Here the CDR3 DNA reads TGTGCCAGCTCACTTACGTACGGACTAGCGGGAGAGACCCAGTACTTC. Protein: CASSLTYGLAGETQYF.

This chain links TRBV27 with TRBJ1-2; 8 bases are a match to TRBD1. Germline V CDR1 and CDR2: MNHEY, SMNVEV (reference sequence). The V segment lost 5 bases and the J segment 8 bases; nucleotides outside the gene matches: 10. CDR3 size: 14 residues. The DNA of the CDR3 is TGTGCCAGCAGTGCCCGCAGGGGGCAATACGGCTACACCTTC. It yields the protein CASSARRGQYGYTF.

The chain has TRBV27 and TRBJ2-5; D is undetermined. This CDR3 has 13 amino acids. V was shortened by 8 bases and J by 1 base, with 11 bases between the two germline ends. Germline assignment: CDR1 MNHEY and CDR2 SMNVEV (reference sequence). The CDR3 loop is CASRARLQETQYF. The CDR3 DNA reads TGTGCCAGCCGGGCCCGACTCCAAGAGACCCAGTACTTC.

This clone was recorded only once. The chain couples TRBV14 to TRBJ2-1, with TRBD2 matching 7 bases. V trimming: 7 bases; J trimming: 3 bases; junction bases outside the gene matches: 9. This CDR3 is 15 amino acids long. The germline gives CDR1 SGHDN, CDR2 FVKESK. The CDR3 DNA reads TGTGCCAGCAAGGAAGGCGGGAGTCACTACAATGAGCAGTTCTTC. Amino acid sequence: CASKEGGSHYNEQFF. The variable domain in full, with the rest retrieved from reference TRBV14 and TRBJ2-1, is EAGVTQFPSHSVIEKGQTVTLRCDPISGHDNLYWYRRVMGKEIKFLLHFVKESKQDESGMPNNRFLAERTGGTYSTLKVQPAELEDSGVYFCASKEGGSHYNEQFFGPGTRLTVL.

The chain carries TRBV29-1 and TRBJ1-4; D gene uncertain. This CDR3 is 13 amino acids long. Germline V gene data show CDR1 as SQVTM and CDR2 as ANQGSEA. The V end lost 0 bases, the J end lost 8 bases, and 10 bases lay between the germline ends. CDR3 residues: CSVEDYAREKLFF. In nucleotides, the CDR3 is TGCAGCGTTGAAGATTACGCTCGCGAAAAACTGTTTTTT.

The DNA of the CDR3 is TGTGCCAGCAGCCCCCGGTTGGGACTAGCGGGAGTCAGATCCGAGCAGTACTTC. Its translation: CASSPRLGLAGVRSEQYF. This chain links TRBV7-8 with TRBJ2-7, with 14 positions matching TRBD2. The CDR3 has 18 residues. V gave up 5 bases and J gave up 6 bases; unmatched junction bases: 15. Germline-derived CDR1 and CDR2 are SGHVS and FQNEAQ.

The rearrangement links TRBV15 to TRBJ2-3; no firm D call. Germline CDR1 LNHNV, CDR2 YYDKDF (reference sequence). V lost 8 bases and J lost 3, with 12 bases in between. This CDR3 has 13 amino acids. Here the CDR3 DNA reads TGTGCCACCCATCTGATGGGGACAGATACGCAGTATTTT. Protein sequence: CATHLMGTDTQYF.

The chain has TRBV18 and TRBJ2-7, with D tentatively TRBD1 or TRBD2 (5 bases each). Between the trimmed V and J ends, which lost 2 bases and 3 bases, there was a span of 17 bases. Germline values: CDR1 KGHSH, CDR2 LQKENI. This CDR3 is built from 16 residues. The CDR3: CASSPRTGPIYYEQYF. For the CDR3, the DNA is TGTGCCAGCTCACCAAGAACGGGGCCTATTTACTACGAGCAGTACTTC. The full variable domain, rest sourced from reference TRBV18 and TRBJ2-7, is NAGVMQNPRHLVRRRGQEARLRCSPMKGHSHVYWYRQLPEEGLKFMVYLQKENIIDESGMPKERFSAEFPKEGPSILRIQQVVRGDSAAYFCASSPRTGPIYYEQYFGPGTRLTVT.

The genes are TRBV29-1 and TRBJ2-7; D is unclear. V was cut by 4 bases and J by 2 bases, with 15 bases left in between. Germline loops: CDR1 SQVTM, CDR2 ANQGSEA. This CDR3 region has 14 residues. The CDR3: CSVVGRLFPYEQYF. The CDR3 nucleotides read TGCAGCGTTGTCGGGCGGCTTTTTCCCTACGAGCAGTACTTC.

The gene calls are TRBV5-8 and TRBJ2-2; TRBD1 matches 7 bases. The germline V gene has CDR1 SGHTS and CDR2 YDEGEE. V shed 5 bases, J shed 0 bases, and the junction held 1 base outside the gene matches. The CDR3 runs to 14 residues. In DNA, the CDR3 is TGTGCCAGCAGGGGACAGACGAACACCGGGGAGCTGTTTTTT. This codes for CASRGQTNTGELFF.

This clone was seen a handful of times. This rearrangement joins TRBV10-3 to TRBJ1-1, with TRBD1 as a possible D gene (6 bases). CDR3 length equals 14 residues. Trimming took 8 bases from V and 2 from J, leaving 15 bases between them. Per germline, CDR1 ENHRY and CDR2 SYGVKD. CDR3: CAIGRQETNTEAFF. The CDR3 DNA reads as TGTGCCATCGGAAGACAGGAGACAAACACTGAAGCTTTCTTT.

This sequence joins TRBV19 and TRBJ2-6; D is unclear. Germline assignment: CDR1 LNHDA and CDR2 SQIVND (reference sequence). This CDR3 has 15 amino acids. V was clipped by 5 bases and J by 0 bases, with 8 bases between them. The CDR3 spells CASSDGDSGANVLTF. Written as DNA, the CDR3 is TGTGCCAGTAGTGACGGAGACTCTGGGGCCAACGTCCTGACTTTC.

This clone showed up just once. The chain carries TRBV11-3 and TRBJ2-3, with 7 nucleotides matching TRBD1. CDR3 length equals 12 residues. Trimming removed 4 bases from V and 11 bases from J; junction bases left unmatched: 6. Germline lookup yields CDR1 SGHNT and CDR2 YENEEA. CDR3 region: CASSSSAGGQYF. CDR3 bases: TGTGCCAGCAGCTCTTCAGCAGGGGGGCAGTATTTT.